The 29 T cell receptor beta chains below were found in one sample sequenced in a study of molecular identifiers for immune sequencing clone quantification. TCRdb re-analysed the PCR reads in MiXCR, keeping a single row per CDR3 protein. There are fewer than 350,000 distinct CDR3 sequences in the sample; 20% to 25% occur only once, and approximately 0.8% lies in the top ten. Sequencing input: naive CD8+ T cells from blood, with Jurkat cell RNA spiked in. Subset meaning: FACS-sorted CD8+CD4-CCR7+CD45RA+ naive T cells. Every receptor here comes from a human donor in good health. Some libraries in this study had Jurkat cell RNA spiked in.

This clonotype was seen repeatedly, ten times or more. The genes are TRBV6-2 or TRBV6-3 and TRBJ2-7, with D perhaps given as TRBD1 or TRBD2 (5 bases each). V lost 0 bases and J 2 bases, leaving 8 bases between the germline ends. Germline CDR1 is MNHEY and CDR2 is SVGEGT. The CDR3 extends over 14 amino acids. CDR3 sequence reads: CASSYSGVTYEQYF. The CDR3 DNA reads TGTGCCAGCAGTTACTCGGGGGTAACCTACGAGCAGTACTTC.

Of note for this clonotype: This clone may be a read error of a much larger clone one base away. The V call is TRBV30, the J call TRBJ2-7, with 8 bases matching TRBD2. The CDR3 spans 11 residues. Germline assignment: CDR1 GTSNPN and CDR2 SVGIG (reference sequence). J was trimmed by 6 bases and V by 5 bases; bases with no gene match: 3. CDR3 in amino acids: CAWGLACEQYF. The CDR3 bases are TGTGCCTGGGGACTAGCCTGCGAGCAGTACTTC.

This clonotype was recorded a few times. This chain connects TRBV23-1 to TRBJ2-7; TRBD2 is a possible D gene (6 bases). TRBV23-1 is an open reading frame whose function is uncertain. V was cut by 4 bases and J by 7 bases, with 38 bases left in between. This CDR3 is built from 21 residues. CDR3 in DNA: TGCGCCAGCAGTCCTCCCGGGCGGGGTGTGGCGGAGAAGCGCCGTCCGAGTGAGCAGTACTTC. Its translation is CASSPPGRGVAEKRRPSEQYF.

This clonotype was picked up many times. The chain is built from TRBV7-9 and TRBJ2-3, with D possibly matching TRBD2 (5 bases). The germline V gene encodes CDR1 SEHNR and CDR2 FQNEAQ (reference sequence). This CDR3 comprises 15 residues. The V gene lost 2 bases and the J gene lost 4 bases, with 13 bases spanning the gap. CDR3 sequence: CASSLQPSSSDTQYF. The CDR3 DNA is TGTGCCAGCAGCTTACAGCCTAGCAGCTCAGATACGCAGTATTTT.

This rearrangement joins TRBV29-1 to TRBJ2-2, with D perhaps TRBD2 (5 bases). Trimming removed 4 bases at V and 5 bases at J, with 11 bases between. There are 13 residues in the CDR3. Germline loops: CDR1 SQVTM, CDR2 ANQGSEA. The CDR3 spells CSVVDSGTGELFF. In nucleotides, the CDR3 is TGCAGCGTTGTCGACTCGGGGACCGGGGAGCTGTTTTTT.

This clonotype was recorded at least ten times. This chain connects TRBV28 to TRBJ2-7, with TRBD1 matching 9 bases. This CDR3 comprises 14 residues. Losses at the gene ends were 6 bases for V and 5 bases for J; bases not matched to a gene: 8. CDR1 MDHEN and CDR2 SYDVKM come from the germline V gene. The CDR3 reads CASSWTGERHEQYF. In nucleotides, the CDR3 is TGTGCCAGCAGCTGGACAGGGGAGCGCCACGAGCAGTACTTC.

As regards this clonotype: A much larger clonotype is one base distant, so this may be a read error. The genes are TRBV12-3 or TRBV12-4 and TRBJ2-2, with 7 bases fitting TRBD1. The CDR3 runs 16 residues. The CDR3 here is CASSPTGTENTGEPFF. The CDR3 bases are TGTGCCAGCAGTCCTACGGGGACAGAGAACACCGGGGAGCCGTTTTTT.

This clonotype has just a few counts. CDR3 in DNA: TGTGCCAGCAGTTTAGTAGCGGGGGTTAGCACAGATACGCAGTATTTT. Translating it yields CASSLVAGVSTDTQYF. The chain recombines TRBV27 with TRBJ2-3; TRBD2 agrees at 9 bases. The CDR3 is 16 amino acids. Germline CDR1 reads MNHEY; CDR2 reads SMNVEV (reference sequence). Unmatched junction bases numbered 3, after V lost 2 bases and J lost 0 bases.

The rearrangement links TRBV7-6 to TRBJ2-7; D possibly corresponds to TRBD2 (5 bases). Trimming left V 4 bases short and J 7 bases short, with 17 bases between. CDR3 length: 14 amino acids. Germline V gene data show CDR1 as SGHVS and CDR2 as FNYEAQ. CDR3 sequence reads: CASSSGSDYEEQYF. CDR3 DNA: TGTGCCAGCAGCTCGGGATCAGATTACGAGGAGCAGTACTTC.

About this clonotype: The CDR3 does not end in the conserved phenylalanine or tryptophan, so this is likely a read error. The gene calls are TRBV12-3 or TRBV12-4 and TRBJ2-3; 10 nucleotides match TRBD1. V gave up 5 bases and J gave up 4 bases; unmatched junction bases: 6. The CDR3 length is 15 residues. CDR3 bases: TGTGCCAGCAGTATCGGGACAGGGGCGCCAGATACGCAGTATTCT. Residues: CASSIGTGAPDTQYS.

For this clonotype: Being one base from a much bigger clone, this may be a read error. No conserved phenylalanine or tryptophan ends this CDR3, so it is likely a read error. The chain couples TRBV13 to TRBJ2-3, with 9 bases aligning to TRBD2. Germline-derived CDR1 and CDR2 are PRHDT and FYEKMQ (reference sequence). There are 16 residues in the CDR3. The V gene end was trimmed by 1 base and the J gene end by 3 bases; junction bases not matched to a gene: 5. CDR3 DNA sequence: TGTGCCAGCAGCTTAGAGTCACTAGCGGGTACAGATACGCAGTATCTT. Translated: CASSLESLAGTDTQYL.

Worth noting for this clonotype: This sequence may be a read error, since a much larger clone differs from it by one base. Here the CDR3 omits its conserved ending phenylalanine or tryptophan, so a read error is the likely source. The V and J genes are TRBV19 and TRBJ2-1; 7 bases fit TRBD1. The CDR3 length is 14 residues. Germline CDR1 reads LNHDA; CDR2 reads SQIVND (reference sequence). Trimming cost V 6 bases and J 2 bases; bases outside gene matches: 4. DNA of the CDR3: TGTGCCAGTAGCGGGCAGGGGGCCTACAATGAGCAGTTCTCC. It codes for CASSGQGAYNEQFS.

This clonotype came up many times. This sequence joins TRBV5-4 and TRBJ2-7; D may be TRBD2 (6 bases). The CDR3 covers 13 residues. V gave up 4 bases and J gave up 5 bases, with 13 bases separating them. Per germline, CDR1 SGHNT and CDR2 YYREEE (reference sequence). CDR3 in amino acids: CASSPWGGNEQYF. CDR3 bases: TGTGCCAGCAGCCCATGGGGAGGCAACGAGCAGTACTTC.

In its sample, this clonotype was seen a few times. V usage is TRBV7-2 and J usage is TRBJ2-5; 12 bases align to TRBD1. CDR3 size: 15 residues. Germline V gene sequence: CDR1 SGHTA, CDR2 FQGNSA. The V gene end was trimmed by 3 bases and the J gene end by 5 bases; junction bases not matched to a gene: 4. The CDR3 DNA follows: TGTGCCAGCAGCTTCCGGGACAGGGGGCTGGAGACCCAGTACTTC. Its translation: CASSFRDRGLETQYF.

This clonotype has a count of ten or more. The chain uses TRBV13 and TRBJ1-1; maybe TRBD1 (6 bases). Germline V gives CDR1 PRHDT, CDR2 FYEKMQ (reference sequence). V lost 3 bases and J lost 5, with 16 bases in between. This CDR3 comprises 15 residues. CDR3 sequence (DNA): TGTGCCAGCAGCTTCTCGGGCTGGGGACAAACTGAAGCTTTCTTT. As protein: CASSFSGWGQTEAFF.

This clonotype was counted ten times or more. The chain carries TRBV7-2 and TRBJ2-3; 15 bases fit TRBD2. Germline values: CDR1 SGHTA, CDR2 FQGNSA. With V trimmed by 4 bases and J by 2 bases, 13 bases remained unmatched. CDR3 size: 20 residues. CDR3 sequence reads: CASSSNGLAGGVRITDTQYF. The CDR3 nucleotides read TGTGCCAGCAGCTCCAACGGACTAGCGGGAGGGGTCAGAATCACAGATACGCAGTATTTT.

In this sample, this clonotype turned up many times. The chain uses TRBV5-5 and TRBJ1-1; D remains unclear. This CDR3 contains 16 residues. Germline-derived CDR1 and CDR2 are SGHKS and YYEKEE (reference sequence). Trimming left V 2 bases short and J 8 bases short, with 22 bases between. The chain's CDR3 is CASSLRVPPALLEAFF. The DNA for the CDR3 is TGTGCCAGCAGCTTAAGGGTCCCACCGGCGTTGTTGGAAGCTTTCTTT.

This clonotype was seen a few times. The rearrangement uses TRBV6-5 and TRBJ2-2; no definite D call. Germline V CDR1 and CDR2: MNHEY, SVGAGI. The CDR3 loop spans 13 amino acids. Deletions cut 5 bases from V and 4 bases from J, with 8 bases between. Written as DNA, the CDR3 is TGTGCCAGCAGTCCGGACGCCACCGGGGAGCTGTTTTTT. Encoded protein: CASSPDATGELFF.

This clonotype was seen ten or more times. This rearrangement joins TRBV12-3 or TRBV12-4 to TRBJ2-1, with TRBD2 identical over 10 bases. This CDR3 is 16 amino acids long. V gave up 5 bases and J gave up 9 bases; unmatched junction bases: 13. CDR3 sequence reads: CASSPEGAGGPGEQFF. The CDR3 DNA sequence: TGTGCCAGCAGTCCCGAAGGAGCGGGAGGGCCCGGTGAGCAGTTCTTC.

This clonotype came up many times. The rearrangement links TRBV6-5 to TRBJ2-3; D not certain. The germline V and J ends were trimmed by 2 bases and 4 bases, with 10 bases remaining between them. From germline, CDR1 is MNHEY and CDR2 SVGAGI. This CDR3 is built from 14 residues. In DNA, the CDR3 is TGTGCCAGCAGTTACGGGCCATTCCCAGATACGCAGTATTTT. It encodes CASSYGPFPDTQYF.

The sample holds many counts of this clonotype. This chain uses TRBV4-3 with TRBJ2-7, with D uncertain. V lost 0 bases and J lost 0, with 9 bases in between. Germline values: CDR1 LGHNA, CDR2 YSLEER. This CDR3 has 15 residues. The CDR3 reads CASSQDRQPSYEQYF. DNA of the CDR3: TGCGCCAGCAGCCAAGATCGCCAGCCCTCCTACGAGCAGTACTTC.

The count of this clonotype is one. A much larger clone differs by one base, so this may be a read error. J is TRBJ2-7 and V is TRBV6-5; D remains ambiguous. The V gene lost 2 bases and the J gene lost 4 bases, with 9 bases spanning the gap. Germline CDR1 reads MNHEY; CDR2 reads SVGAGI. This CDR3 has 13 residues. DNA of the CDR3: TGTGCCAGCAGTTACCCCGCAGAGTACGAGCAGTACTTC. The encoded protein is CASSYPAEYEQYF.

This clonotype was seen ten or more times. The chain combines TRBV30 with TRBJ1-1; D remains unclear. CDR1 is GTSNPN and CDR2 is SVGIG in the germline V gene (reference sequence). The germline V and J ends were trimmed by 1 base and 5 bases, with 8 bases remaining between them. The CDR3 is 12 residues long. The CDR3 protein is CAWSGRQTEAFF. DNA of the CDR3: TGTGCCTGGAGTGGGCGACAAACTGAAGCTTTCTTT.

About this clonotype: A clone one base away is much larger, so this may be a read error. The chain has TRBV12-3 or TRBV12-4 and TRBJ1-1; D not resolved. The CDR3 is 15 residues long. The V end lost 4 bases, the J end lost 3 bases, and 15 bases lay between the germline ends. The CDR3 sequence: CASSSLGTRYTEAFF. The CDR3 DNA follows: TGTGCCAGCAGTTCTCTGGGAACACGCTACACTGAAGCTTTCTTT.

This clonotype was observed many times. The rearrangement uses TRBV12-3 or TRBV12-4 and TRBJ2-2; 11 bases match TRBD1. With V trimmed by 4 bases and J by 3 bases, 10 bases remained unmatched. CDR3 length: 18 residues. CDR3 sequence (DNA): TGTGCCAGCAGTTGGGAGATCGGACAGGGGGCCGACACCGGGGAGCTGTTTTTT. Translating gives CASSWEIGQGADTGELFF.

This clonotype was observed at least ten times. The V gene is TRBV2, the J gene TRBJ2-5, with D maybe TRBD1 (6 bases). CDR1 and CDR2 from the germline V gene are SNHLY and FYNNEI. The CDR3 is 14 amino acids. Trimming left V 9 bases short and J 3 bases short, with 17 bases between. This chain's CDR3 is CARTIQGTKETQYF. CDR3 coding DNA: TGTGCCAGGACCATACAGGGAACGAAAGAGACCCAGTACTTC. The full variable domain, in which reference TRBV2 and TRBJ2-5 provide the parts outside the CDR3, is EPEVTQTPSHQVTQMGQEVILRCVPISNHLYFYWYRQILGQKVEFLVSFYNNEISEKSEIFDDQFSVERPDGSNFTLKIRSTKLEDSAMYFCARTIQGTKETQYFGPGTRLLVL.

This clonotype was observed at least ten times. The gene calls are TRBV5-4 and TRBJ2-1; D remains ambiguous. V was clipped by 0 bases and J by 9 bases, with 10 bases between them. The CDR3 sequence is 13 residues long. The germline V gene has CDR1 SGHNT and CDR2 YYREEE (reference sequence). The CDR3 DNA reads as TGTGCCAGCAGCTTGGTACTGGGTAGTGAGCAGTTCTTC. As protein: CASSLVLGSEQFF.

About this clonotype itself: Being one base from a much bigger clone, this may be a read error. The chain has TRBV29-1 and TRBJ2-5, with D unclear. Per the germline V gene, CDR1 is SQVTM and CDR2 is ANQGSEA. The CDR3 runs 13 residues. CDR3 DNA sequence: TGCAGCGTTGTCGCAGAGTACCAAGAGGCCCAGTACTTC. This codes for CSVVAEYQEAQYF.

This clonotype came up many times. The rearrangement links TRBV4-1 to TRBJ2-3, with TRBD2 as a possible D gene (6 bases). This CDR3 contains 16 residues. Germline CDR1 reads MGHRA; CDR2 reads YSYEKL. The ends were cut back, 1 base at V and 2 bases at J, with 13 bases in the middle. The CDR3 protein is CASSQVGGDPTDTQYF. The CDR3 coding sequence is TGCGCCAGCAGCCAAGTCGGCGGGGACCCCACAGATACGCAGTATTTT.